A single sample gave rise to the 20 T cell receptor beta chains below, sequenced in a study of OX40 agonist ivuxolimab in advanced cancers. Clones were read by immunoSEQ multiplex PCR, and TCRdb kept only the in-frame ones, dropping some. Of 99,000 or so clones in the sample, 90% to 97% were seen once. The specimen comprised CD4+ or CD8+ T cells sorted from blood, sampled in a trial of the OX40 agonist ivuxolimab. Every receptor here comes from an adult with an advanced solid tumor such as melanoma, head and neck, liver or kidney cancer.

DNA for the CDR3: TGTGCCAGCAGCTTAGATGGTGGGATCTACAATGAGCAGTTCTTC. Translating it yields CASSLDGGIYNEQFF. The genes are TRBV7-3 and TRBJ2-1; D uncertain. Germline V gene data show CDR1 as SGHTA and CDR2 as FQGTGA. Trimming removed 2 bases at V and 3 bases at J, with 11 bases between. The CDR3 extends over 15 amino acids.

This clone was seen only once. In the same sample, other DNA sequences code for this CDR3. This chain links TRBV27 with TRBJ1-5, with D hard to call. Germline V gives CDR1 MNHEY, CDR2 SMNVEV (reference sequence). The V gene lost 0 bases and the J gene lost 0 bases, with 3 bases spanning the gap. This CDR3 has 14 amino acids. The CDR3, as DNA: TGTGCCAGCAGTTTATCAGGTAGCAATCAGCCCCAGCATTTT. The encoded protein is CASSLSGSNQPQHF.

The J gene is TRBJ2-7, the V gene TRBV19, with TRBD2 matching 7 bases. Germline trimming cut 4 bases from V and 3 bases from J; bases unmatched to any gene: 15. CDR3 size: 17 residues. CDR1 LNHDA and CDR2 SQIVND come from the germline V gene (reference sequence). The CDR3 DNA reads TGTGCCAGTAGTACAGAGCATACTAGCGCCTGGATCTACGAGCAGTACTTC. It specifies CASSTEHTSAWIYEQYF.

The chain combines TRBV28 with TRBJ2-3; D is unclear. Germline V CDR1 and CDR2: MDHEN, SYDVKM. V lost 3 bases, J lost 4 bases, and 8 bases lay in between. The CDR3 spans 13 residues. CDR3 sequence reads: CASSFLLSDTQYF. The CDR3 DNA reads TGTGCCAGCAGTTTTCTTCTATCAGATACGCAGTATTTT. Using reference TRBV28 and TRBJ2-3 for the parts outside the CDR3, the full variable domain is DVKVTQSSRYLVKRTGEKVFLECVQDMDHENMFWYRQDPGLGLRLIYFSYDVKMKEKGDIPEGYSVSREKKERFSLILESASTNQTSMYLCASSFLLSDTQYFGPGTRLTVL.

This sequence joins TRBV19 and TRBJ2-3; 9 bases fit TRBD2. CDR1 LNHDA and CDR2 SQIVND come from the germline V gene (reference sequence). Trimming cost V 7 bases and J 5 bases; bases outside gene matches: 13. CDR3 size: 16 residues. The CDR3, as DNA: TGTGCCAGTACCGGAGGGGGCGGGAGGGCCGGAGATACGCAGTATTTT. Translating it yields CASTGGGGRAGDTQYF.

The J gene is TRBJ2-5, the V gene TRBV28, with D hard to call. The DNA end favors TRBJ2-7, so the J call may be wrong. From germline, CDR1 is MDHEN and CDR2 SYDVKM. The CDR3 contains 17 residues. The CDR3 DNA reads TGTGCCAGCACCCTGGTAGGAGCGAACAGTTTAGCCTACGAGCAGTACTTC. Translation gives CASTLVGANSLAYEQYF.

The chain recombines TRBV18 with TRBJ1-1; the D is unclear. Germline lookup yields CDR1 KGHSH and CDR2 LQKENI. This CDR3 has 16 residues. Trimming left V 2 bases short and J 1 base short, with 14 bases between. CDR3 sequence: CASSPGSPGKNTEAFF. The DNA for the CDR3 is TGTGCCAGCTCACCAGGGTCCCCCGGGAAGAACACTGAAGCTTTCTTT.

In nucleotides, the CDR3 is TGTGCCAGCAGCCCCGTGCAGGGTTCCTACGAGCAGTACTTC. This sequence encodes CASSPVQGSYEQYF. This chain joins TRBV7-6 and TRBJ2-7, with D tentatively TRBD1 (5 bases). From germline, CDR1 is SGHVS and CDR2 FNYEAQ. V was shortened by 5 bases and J by 1 base, with 12 bases between the two germline ends. The CDR3 loop spans 14 amino acids.

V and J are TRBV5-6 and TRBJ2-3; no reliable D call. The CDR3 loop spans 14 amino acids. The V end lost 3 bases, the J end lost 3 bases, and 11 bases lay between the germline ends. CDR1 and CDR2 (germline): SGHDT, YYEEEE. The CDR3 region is CASSSSLQTDTQYF. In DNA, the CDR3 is TGTGCCAGCAGCTCCTCATTGCAGACAGATACGCAGTATTTT.

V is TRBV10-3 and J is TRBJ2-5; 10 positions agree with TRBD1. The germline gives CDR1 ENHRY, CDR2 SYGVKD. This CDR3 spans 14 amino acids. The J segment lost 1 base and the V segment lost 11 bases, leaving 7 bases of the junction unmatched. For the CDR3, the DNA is TGTGCCGTCGGACAGGGGGACCGCCAAGAGACCCAGTACTTC. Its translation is CAVGQGDRQETQYF.

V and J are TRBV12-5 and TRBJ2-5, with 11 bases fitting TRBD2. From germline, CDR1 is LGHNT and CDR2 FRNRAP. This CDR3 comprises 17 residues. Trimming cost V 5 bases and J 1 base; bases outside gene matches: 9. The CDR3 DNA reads TGTGCTAGTGGTCTACCTCCGACTAGCGGGGCCCAAGAGACCCAGTACTTC. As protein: CASGLPPTSGAQETQYF.

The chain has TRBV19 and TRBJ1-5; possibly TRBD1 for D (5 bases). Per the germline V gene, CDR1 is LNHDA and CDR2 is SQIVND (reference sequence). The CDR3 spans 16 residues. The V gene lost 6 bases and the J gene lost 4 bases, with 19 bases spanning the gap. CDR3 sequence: CASRLGGRQLNQPQHF. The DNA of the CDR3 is TGTGCCAGTAGATTGGGGGGACGGCAGTTAAATCAGCCCCAGCATTTT.

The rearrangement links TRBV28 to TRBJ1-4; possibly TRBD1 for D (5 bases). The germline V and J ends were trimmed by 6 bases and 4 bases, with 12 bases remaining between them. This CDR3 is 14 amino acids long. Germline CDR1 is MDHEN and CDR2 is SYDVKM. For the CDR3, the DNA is TGTGCCAGCAGCCGTACAGGCCTTAATGAAAAACTGTTTTTT. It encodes CASSRTGLNEKLFF.

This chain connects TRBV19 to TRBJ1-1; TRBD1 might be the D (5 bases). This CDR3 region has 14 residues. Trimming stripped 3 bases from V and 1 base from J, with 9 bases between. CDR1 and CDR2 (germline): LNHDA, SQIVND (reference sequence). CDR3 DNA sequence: TGTGCCAGTAGTATGGCGGGGCGGAACACTGAAGCTTTCTTT. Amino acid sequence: CASSMAGRNTEAFF.

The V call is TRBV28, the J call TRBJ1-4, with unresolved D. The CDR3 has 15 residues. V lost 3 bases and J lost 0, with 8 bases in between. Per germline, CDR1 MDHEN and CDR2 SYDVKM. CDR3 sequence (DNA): TGTGCCAGCAGTTTGTTGACACCAACTAATGAAAAACTGTTTTTT. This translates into CASSLLTPTNEKLFF.

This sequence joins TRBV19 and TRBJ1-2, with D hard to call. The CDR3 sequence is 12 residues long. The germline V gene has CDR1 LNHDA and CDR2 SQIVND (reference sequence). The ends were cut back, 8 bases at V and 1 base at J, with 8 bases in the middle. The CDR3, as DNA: TGTGCCAGTGGAAGAGGTAACTATGGCTACACCTTC. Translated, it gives CASGRGNYGYTF.

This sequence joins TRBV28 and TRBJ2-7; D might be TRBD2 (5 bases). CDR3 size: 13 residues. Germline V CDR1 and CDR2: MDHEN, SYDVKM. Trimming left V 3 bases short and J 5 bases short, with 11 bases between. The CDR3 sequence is CASSLGSGDEQYF. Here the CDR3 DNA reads TGTGCCAGCAGTTTGGGCTCCGGGGACGAGCAGTACTTC.

CDR3 region: CASSQGQGMSTDTQYF. In DNA, the CDR3 is TGTGCCAGCAGCCAAGGGCAGGGGATGAGCACAGATACGCAGTATTTT. The chain uses TRBV14 and TRBJ2-3, with D perhaps matching TRBD1 (6 bases). The CDR3 sequence is 16 residues long. V shed 1 base and J shed 0 bases, with 11 bases lying between them. Germline V gene sequence: CDR1 SGHDN, CDR2 FVKESK.

Written as DNA, the CDR3 is TGCGCCAGCAGCTTGGCCGGGGCCAACGTCCTGACTTTC. The encoded protein is CASSLAGANVLTF. V usage is TRBV5-1 and J usage is TRBJ2-6, with D unclear. The V and J ends lost 0 bases and 4 bases respectively, with 2 bases between them. The CDR3 has 13 amino acids. The germline V gene has CDR1 SGHRS and CDR2 YFSETQ.

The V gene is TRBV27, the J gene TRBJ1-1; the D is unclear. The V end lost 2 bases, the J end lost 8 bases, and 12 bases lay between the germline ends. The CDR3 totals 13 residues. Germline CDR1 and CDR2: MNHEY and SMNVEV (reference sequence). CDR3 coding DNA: TGTGCCAGCAGTTTAACCCTAGGATACGAAGCTTTCTTT. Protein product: CASSLTLGYEAFF.